This T cell receptor (beta chain) was captured by sequencing in a study of monozygotic twins with cystic fibrosis. Whole-study results and caveats: Low clonality (median roughly 0.01) suggested a mostly naive repertoire. Unrelated CF individuals shared fewer identical clonotypes than monozygotic CF twins. V usage most resembled the co-twin in 13 of 16 pairs.

As for this clone: Its cognate antigen is unknown.

TCRdb's table, derived via immunoSEQ multiplex PCR, lists solely in-frame clones and lacks some. Of just under 20,000 clones in the sample, about 90% were seen once. This sequence originates from a girl aged 2-10 years with cystic fibrosis. Sequencing was carried out using blood.

The CDR3 sequence: CASSLSDSFEQFF. CDR3 sequence (DNA): TGTGCCAGCAGCTTAAGTGACAGTTTTGAGCAGTTCTTC. The chain employs TRBV7-9 and TRBJ2-1; possibly TRBD1 for D (5 bases). Germline assignment: CDR1 SEHNR and CDR2 FQNEAQ (reference sequence). The CDR3 loop spans 13 amino acids. The V end was cut by 2 bases, the J end by 9 bases, with 11 bases between. The complete variable domain, with remaining parts taken from reference TRBV7-9 and TRBJ2-1, reads DTGVSQNPRHKITKRGQNVTFRCDPISEHNRLYWYRQTLGQGPEFLTYFQNEAQLEKSRLLSDRFSAERPKGSFSTLEIQRTEQGDSAMYLCASSLSDSFEQFFGPGTRLTVL.